The clone carrying this T cell receptor beta chain was seen a handful of times. Its antigen is undetermined. The entirety of the isolated RNA underwent reverse transcription, so expressed TCRB transcripts were sequenced. The assay was immunoSEQ multiplex PCR, and TCRdb's table has in-frame clones only and misses some. The profile shows roughly 150,000 clones, 9% to 12% of them singletons. The sample comes from a study of beta chain features in type 1 diabetes. Study-level results: Significant though moderate, a shortening of TCRB CDR3s appeared in all four CD4+ subsets of Type 1 diabetes patients.

There are 13 residues in the CDR3. Germline loops: CDR1 MNHEY, CDR2 SVGAGI. V dropped 4 bases and J dropped 1 base, with 7 bases sitting between them. The clonotype originates from a man in his thirties or forties with type 1 diabetes. The specimen sequenced was central memory CD4+ T cells from blood. V is TRBV6-5 and J is TRBJ1-1; D gene unclear. In DNA form, the CDR3 reads TGTGCCAGCAGTTTACAGAGGAACACTGAAGCTTTCTTT. Amino acids: CASSLQRNTEAFF.